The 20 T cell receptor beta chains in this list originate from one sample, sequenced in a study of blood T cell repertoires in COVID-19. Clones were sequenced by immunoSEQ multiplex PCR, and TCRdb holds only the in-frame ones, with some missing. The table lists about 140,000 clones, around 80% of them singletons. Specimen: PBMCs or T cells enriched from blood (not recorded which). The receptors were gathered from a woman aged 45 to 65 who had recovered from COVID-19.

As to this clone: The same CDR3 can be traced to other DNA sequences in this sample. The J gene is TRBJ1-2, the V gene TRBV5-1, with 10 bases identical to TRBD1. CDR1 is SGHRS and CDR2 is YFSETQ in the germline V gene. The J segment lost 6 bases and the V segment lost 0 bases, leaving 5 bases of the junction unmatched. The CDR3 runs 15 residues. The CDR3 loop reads CASSLETGGVDGYTF. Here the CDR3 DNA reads TGCGCCAGCAGCTTGGAGACAGGGGGCGTTGATGGCTACACCTTC.

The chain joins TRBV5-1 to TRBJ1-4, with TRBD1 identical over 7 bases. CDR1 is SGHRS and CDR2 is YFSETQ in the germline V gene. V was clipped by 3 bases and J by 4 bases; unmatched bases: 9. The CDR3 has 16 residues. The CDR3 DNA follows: TGCGCCAGCAGCTCCACGGGACAGTCCCTTAATGAAAAACTGTTTTTT. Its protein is CASSSTGQSLNEKLFF.

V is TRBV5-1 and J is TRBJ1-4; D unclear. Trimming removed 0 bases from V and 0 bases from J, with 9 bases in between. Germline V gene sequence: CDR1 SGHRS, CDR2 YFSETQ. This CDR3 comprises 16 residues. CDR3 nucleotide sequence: TGCGCCAGCAGCTTGGAGTCAGTTTCAACTAATGAAAAACTGTTTTTT. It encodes CASSLESVSTNEKLFF.

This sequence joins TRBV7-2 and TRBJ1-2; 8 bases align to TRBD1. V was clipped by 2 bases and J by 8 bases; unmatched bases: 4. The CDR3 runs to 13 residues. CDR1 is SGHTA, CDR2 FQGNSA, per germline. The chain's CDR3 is CASSLIRGRGYTF. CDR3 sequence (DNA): TGTGCCAGCAGCTTAATCAGGGGGCGAGGCTACACCTTC.

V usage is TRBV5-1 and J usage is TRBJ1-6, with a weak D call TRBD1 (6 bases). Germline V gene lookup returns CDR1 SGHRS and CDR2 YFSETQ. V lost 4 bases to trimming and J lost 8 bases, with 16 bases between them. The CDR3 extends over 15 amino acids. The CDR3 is CASSPLTGSDSPLHF. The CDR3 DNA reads TGCGCCAGCAGCCCCCTCACAGGGAGCGATTCACCCCTCCACTTT.

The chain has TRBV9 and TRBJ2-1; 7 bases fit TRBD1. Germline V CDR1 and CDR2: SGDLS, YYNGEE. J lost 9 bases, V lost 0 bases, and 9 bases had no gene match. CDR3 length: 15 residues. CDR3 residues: CASSVEQGVQAEQFF. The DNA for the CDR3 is TGTGCCAGCAGCGTAGAGCAGGGGGTACAGGCTGAGCAGTTCTTC.

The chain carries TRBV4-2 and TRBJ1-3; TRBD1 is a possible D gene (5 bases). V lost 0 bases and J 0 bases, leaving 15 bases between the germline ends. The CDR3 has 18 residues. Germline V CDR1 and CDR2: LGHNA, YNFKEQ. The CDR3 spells CASSQDKAGRGSGNTIYF. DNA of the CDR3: TGTGCCAGCAGCCAAGATAAAGCGGGAAGGGGCTCTGGAAACACCATATATTTT.

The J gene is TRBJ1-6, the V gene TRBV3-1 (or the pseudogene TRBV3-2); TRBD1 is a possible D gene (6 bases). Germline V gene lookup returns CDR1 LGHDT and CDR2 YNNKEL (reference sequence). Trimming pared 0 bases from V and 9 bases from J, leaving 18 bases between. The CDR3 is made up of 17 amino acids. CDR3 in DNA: TGTGCCAGCAGCCAAGATCTTCGTACAGGGAATCGTTCACCCCTCCACTTT. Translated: CASSQDLRTGNRSPLHF.

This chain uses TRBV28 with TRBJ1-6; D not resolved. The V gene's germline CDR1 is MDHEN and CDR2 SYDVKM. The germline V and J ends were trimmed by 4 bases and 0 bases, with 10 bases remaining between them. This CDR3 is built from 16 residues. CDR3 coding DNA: TGTGCCAGCAGTTCCAGGAGGAGCTCCTATAATTCACCCCTCCACTTT. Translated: CASSSRRSSYNSPLHF. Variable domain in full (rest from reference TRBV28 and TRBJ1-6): DVKVTQSSRYLVKRTGEKVFLECVQDMDHENMFWYRQDPGLGLRLIYFSYDVKMKEKGDIPEGYSVSREKKERFSLILESASTNQTSMYLCASSSRRSSYNSPLHFGNGTRLTVT.

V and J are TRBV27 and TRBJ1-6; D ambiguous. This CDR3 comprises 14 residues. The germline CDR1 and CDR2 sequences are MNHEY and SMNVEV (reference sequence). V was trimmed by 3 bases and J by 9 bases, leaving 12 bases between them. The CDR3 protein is CASSLRGLSSPLHF. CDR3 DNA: TGTGCCAGCAGTTTGAGAGGTTTGAGTTCACCCCTCCACTTT.

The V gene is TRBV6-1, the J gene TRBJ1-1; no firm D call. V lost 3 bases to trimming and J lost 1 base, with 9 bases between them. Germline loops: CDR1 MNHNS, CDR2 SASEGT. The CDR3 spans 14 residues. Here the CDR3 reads CASSDREGNTEAFF. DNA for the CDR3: TGTGCCAGCAGTGACCGGGAGGGGAACACTGAAGCTTTCTTT.

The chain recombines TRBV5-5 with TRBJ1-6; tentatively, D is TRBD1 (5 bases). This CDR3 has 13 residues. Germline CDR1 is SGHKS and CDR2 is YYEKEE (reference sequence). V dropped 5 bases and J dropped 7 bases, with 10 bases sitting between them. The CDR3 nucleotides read TGTGCCAGCAGTTTGACAGAGAATTCACCCCTCCACTTT. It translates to CASSLTENSPLHF.

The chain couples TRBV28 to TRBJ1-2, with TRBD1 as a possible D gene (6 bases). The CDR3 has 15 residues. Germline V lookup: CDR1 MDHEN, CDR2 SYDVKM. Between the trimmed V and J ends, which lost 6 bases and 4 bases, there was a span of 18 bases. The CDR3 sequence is CASRDSWGRGYGYTF. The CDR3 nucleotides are TGTGCCAGCAGGGACTCGTGGGGCAGGGGCTATGGCTACACCTTC.

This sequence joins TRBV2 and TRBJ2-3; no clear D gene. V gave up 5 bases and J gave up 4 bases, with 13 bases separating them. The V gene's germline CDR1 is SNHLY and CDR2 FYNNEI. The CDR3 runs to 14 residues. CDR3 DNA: TGTGCCAGCAGTCGCCCTACTTCTCCAGATACGCAGTATTTT. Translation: CASSRPTSPDTQYF.

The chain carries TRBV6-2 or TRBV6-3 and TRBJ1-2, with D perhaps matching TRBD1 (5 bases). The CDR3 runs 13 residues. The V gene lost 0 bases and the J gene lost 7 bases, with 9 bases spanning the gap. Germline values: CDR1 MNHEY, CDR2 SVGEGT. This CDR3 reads CASSYSGVVGYTF. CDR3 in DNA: TGTGCCAGCAGTTACTCAGGGGTGGTTGGCTACACCTTC.

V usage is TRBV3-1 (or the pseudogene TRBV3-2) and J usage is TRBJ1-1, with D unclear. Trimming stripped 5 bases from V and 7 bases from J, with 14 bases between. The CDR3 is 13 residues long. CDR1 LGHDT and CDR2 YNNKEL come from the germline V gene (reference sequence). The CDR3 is CASSARQHGEAFF. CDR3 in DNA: TGTGCCAGCAGCGCCCGACAACACGGTGAAGCTTTCTTT.

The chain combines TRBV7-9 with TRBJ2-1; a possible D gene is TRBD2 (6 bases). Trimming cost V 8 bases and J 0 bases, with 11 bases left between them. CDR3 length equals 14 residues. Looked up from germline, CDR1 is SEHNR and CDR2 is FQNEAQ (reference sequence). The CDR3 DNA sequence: TGTGCCAGCTCCTCGGGGGACTCCTACAATGAGCAGTTCTTC. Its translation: CASSSGDSYNEQFF.

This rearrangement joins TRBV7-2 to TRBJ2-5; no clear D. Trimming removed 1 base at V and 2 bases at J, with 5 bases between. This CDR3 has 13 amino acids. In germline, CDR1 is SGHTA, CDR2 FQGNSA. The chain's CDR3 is CASSLVMQETQYF. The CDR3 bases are TGTGCCAGCAGCTTAGTTATGCAAGAGACCCAGTACTTC. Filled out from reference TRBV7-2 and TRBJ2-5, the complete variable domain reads GAGVSQSPSNKVTEKGKDVELRCDPISGHTALYWYRQSLGQGLEFLIYFQGNSAPDKSGLPSDRFSAERTGGSVSTLTIQRTQQEDSAVYLCASSLVMQETQYFGPGTRLLVL.

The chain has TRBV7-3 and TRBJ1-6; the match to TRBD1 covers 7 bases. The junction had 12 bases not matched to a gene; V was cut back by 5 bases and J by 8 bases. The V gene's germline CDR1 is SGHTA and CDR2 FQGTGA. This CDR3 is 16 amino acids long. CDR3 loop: CASSLWDRNGDSPLHF. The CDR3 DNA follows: TGTGCCAGCAGCCTCTGGGACAGAAATGGGGATTCACCCCTCCACTTT. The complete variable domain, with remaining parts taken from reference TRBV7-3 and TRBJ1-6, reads GAGVSQTPSNKVTEKGKYVELRCDPISGHTALYWYRQSLGQGPEFLIYFQGTGAADDSGLPNDRFFAVRPEGSVSTLKIQRTERGDSAVYLCASSLWDRNGDSPLHFGNGTRLTVT.

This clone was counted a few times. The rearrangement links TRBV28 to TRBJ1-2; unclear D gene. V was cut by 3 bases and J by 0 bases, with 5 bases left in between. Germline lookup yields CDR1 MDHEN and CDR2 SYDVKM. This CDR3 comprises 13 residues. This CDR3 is CASSFQSNYGYTF. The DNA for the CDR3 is TGTGCCAGCAGTTTCCAGTCTAACTATGGCTACACCTTC.